Each of the 8 T cell receptor beta chains below was sequenced from the same sample in a study of cytomegalovirus exposure and HLA in healthy donors. Primers included in the PCR were 60 Vbeta and 13 Jbeta primers. The table came from immunoSEQ multiplex PCR; TCRdb's copy has only in-frame clones and leaves some out. The data hold 130,000 to 150,000 clones, with roughly four fifths observed a single time. The specimen was PBMCs. The origin of the receptors is a woman between 50 and 59 years old in good health and CMV-seronegative.

The chain is built from TRBV6-6 and TRBJ1-1; 7 bases line up with TRBD1. The CDR3 contains 14 residues. The V and J ends lost 8 bases and 1 base, in that order; junction bases with no gene match: 7. The germline CDR1 and CDR2 sequences are MNHNY and SVGAGI (reference sequence). CDR3 DNA: TGTGCCAGCGGGGTGGGGACAGAGAACACTGAAGCTTTCTTT. It is translated as CASGVGTENTEAFF.

Turning to this clone: Germline is not matched at one junction end, which may reflect a read error. The gene calls are TRBV18 and TRBJ1-5; D possibly corresponds to TRBD1 (5 bases). The CDR3 sequence is 15 residues long. From germline, CDR1 is KGHSH and CDR2 LQKENI. CDR3 sequence reads: CASSPLGGSHQPQHF. The CDR3 DNA reads as TGTGCCAGCTCACCTCTGGGGGGTAGCCATCAGCCCCAGCATTTT.

This chain uses TRBV2 with TRBJ2-7; 7 bases agree with TRBD1. This CDR3 is 15 amino acids long. J gave up 1 base and V 9 bases, and 12 bases lay outside the gene matches. Germline assignment: CDR1 SNHLY and CDR2 FYNNEI. CDR3 bases: TGTGCCAGGGGCGGACCGGGACAGCCTTCCTACGAGCAGTACTTC. Encoded protein: CARGGPGQPSYEQYF.

This chain joins TRBV30 and TRBJ2-5, with a tentative D call TRBD2 (6 bases). The J call could be wrong; TRBJ2-7 is a better fit for the DNA end. CDR1 is GTSNPN and CDR2 is SVGIG in the germline V gene (reference sequence). The CDR3 length is 13 residues. Here the CDR3 DNA reads TGTGCCTGGAACCGGGGGATCCTAAGCGAGCAGTACTTC. Encoded protein: CAWNRGILSEQYF.

This chain uses TRBV7-2 with TRBJ1-2, with 7 nucleotides matching TRBD1. V lost 0 bases and J lost 2; bases outside the gene matches: 6. The CDR3 length is 16 residues. Germline V gene sequence: CDR1 SGHTA, CDR2 FQGNSA. The CDR3 protein is CASSLALDRVNYGYTF. Here the CDR3 DNA reads TGTGCCAGCAGCTTAGCGCTTGACAGGGTAAACTATGGCTACACCTTC.

This chain uses TRBV28 with TRBJ2-2; TRBD1 matches at 9 bases. The CDR3 runs to 16 residues. The V gene end was trimmed by 9 bases and the J gene end by 7 bases; junction bases not matched to a gene: 15. Germline V CDR1 and CDR2: MDHEN, SYDVKM. Written as DNA, the CDR3 is TGTGCCAGTAGGACAGGGGCGTCCCTTTATGACGGGGAGCTGTTTTTT. Protein product: CASRTGASLYDGELFF.

The chain employs TRBV30 and TRBJ2-7; D is uncertain. The CDR3 sequence is 12 residues long. The V and J ends lost 0 bases and 7 bases respectively, with 10 bases between them. The germline V gene has CDR1 GTSNPN and CDR2 SVGIG (reference sequence). The CDR3 DNA sequence: TGTGCCTGGAGTGTAGACTGGCGGGAGCAGTACTTC. Translating it yields CAWSVDWREQYF.

This chain links TRBV19 with TRBJ1-1; the match to TRBD1 covers 9 bases. This CDR3 contains 13 residues. V gave up 7 bases and J gave up 5 bases; unmatched junction bases: 5. The germline V gene has CDR1 LNHDA and CDR2 SQIVND (reference sequence). In nucleotides, the CDR3 is TGTGCCAGTACGGGACAGGGACGAACTGAAGCTTTCTTT. Protein product: CASTGQGRTEAFF.